The rows below give T cell receptor beta chains drawn from one sample of a study of blood T cell repertoires in COVID-19. Profiling relied on immunoSEQ multiplex PCR, and the TCRdb table lists in-frame clones only, not all of them. The top ten clones hold approximately 2% of a sample with around 160,000 clones, roughly 88% of them seen once. Material: peripheral blood. Receptors originate from a man younger than 35 with acute or convalescent COVID-19. The CDR3 runs from the conserved cysteine through the conserved F or W.

v_gene,CDR3aa
TRBV18,CASSPGATFEAFF
TRBV6-1,CASSEAGLAAEQYF
TRBV6-2/TRBV6-3,CASSYGWGTAGQPQHF
TRBV3-1/TRBV3-2,CASSPGLAGPYEQYF
TRBV19,CASSIGRGGVWTGELFF
TRBV5-4,CASSTGQKQETQYF
TRBV4-1,CASSQDPAGYGYTF
TRBV5-1,CASSLPGQGNTIYF
TRBV5-1,CASSSTSGETQYF
TRBV7-9,CASSPGQYLNTEAFF
TRBV30,CAWSRIVPGGYTF
TRBV5-1,CASSLSLGQKETQYF
TRBV27,CASSSTSRSGLEQYF
TRBV3-1/TRBV3-2,CASSQHGLAGLNEQFF
TRBV4-1,CASSQDLRVGANVLTF
TRBV5-6,CASQLLSQGTFF
TRBV4-1,CASSQSLPGGVSDTQYF
TRBV19,CASSRGGYNSPLHF
TRBV9,CASSPWTGAQNYGYTF
TRBV30,CAWSGGQNNEKLFF
TRBV7-9,CASSSIGGGYTF